These 32 T cell receptor beta chains originate from one sample sequenced in a study of human T cells and chemical hapten exposure (TCRdb year 2021). Taken with the paper, the label for time point translates to: patch test 1, 2 weeks after DPC sensitization. The treatment or condition label corresponds to: therapeutic diphenylcyclopropenone sensitization with weekly scalp DPC. Library prep was done by RACE. The sequencer listed for this sample is NextSeq 500. TCRdb reran the public reads through fastp at Q25 and MiXCR, keeping productive beta chains. Merged by CDR3 protein, the rows form single entries marked with the most common genes and DNA. Here the sample has about 49,000 distinct CDR3 sequences; 9.3% occur a single time. Together, the top ten hold around 4.5% of the sample. Here the sequenced sample was whole blood, taken in connection with sensitization to the hapten diphenylcyclopropenone (DPC). The receptors come from a woman between 45 and 65 years old with alopecia areata. Some clones in this sample may be carry-over from other donors' samples.

This clonotype has just a few counts. The chain recombines TRBV11-3 with TRBJ1-1; no reliable D call. Germline assignment: CDR1 SGHNT and CDR2 YENEEA. The ends were cut back, 2 bases at V and 2 bases at J, with 9 bases in the middle. The CDR3 consists of 14 residues. In DNA form, the CDR3 reads TGTGCCAGCAGCTTAATGTGGGCAAACACTGAAGCTTTCTTT. Translation: CASSLMWANTEAFF.

This clonotype has a count of ten or more. The chain recombines TRBV3-1 with TRBJ2-4; the match to TRBD2 covers 7 bases. The CDR3 has 12 amino acids. The germline V gene encodes CDR1 LGHDT and CDR2 YNNKEL (reference sequence). J was trimmed by 7 bases and V by 6 bases; bases with no gene match: 3. CDR3 DNA sequence: TGTGCCAGCAGTCAGACTAGCAACATTCAGTACTTC. It codes for CASSQTSNIQYF. Full variable domain (outside the CDR3, taken from reference TRBV3-1 and TRBJ2-4): DTAVSQTPKYLVTQMGNDKSIKCEQNLGHDTMYWYKQDSKKFLKIMFSYNNKELIINETVPNRFSPKSPDKAHLNLHINSLELGDSAVYFCASSQTSNIQYFGAGTRLSVL.

This clonotype has ten or more counts. This chain connects TRBV3-1 to TRBJ2-2; 9 bases map to TRBD2. Germline trimming cut 4 bases from V and 3 bases from J; bases unmatched to any gene: 6. Germline CDR1 LGHDT, CDR2 YNNKEL (reference sequence). This CDR3 is 16 amino acids long. Here the CDR3 reads CASSLIAGGYTGELFF. The CDR3 region has the DNA TGTGCCAGCAGCCTTATCGCGGGAGGGTACACCGGGGAGCTGTTTTTT.

The chain recombines TRBV28 with TRBJ1-1; 10 bases line up with TRBD1. This CDR3 comprises 13 residues. J lost 6 bases, V lost 2 bases, and 0 bases had no gene match. Germline CDR1 MDHEN, CDR2 SYDVKM. In DNA form, the CDR3 reads TGTGCCAGCAGTTTAGGGACAGGGGCTGAAGCTTTCTTT. This sequence encodes CASSLGTGAEAFF.

This clonotype was counted ten times or more. The chain joins TRBV7-6 to TRBJ2-7; D gene unclear. Trimming removed 5 bases from V and 1 base from J, with 12 bases in between. Germline V gene data show CDR1 as SGHVS and CDR2 as FNYEAQ. The CDR3 sequence is 14 residues long. The CDR3 DNA reads as TGTGCCAGCAGCACCGGGCCGACTTCCTACGAGCAGTACTTC. Protein product: CASSTGPTSYEQYF.

This clonotype was observed at least ten times. V gene TRBV7-2 combines with J gene TRBJ2-3; 10 nucleotides match TRBD2. The CDR3 has 15 residues. CDR1 and CDR2 from the germline V gene are SGHTA and FQGNSA. Trimming at V came to 5 bases and at J to 10 bases, leaving 12 bases not matched to a gene. CDR3 in DNA: TGTGCCAGCAGCGCCCAAGCGGGAGGGCTGGGCGCGCAGTATTTT. Amino acid sequence: CASSAQAGGLGAQYF.

At least ten counts were recorded for this clonotype. This sequence joins TRBV20-1 and TRBJ2-7; no clear D. The CDR3 length is 13 residues. Germline lookup yields CDR1 DFQATT and CDR2 SNEGSKA (reference sequence). Deletions cut 1 base from V and 0 bases from J, with 7 bases between. CDR3 nucleotides: TGCAGTGCTAGAGGGCGTATCTCCTACGAGCAGTACTTC. It yields the protein CSARGRISYEQYF.

The chain joins TRBV29-1 to TRBJ2-2, with TRBD1 matching over 8 bases. This CDR3 region has 13 residues. From germline, CDR1 is SQVTM and CDR2 ANQGSEA. Trimming cost V 6 bases and J 2 bases; bases outside gene matches: 2. CDR3 sequence reads: CSVGQANTGELFF. The CDR3 coding sequence is TGCAGCGTGGGACAGGCTAACACCGGGGAGCTGTTTTTT.

This clonotype was recorded many times. J is TRBJ2-3 and V is TRBV5-6, with D uncertain. Trimming pared 0 bases from V and 1 base from J, leaving 6 bases between. The CDR3 loop spans 14 amino acids. The germline V gene has CDR1 SGHDT and CDR2 YYEEEE. DNA of the CDR3: TGTGCCAGCAGCTTGGGTCGGGGCACAGATACGCAGTATTTT. Its protein product is CASSLGRGTDTQYF. The full variable domain, in which reference TRBV5-6 and TRBJ2-3 provide the parts outside the CDR3, is DAGVTQSPTHLIKTRGQQVTLRCSPKSGHDTVSWYQQALGQGPQFIFQYYEEEERQRGNFPDRFSGHQFPNYSSELNVNALLLGDSALYLCASSLGRGTDTQYFGPGTRLTVL.

This clonotype was detected ten times or more. The rearrangement joins TRBV6-2 or TRBV6-3 to TRBJ2-7, with TRBD2 matching 13 bases. CDR1 is MNHEY, CDR2 SVGEGT, per germline. V lost 8 bases to trimming and J lost 2 bases; unmatched junction nucleotides: 3. The CDR3 has 14 residues. The CDR3 region has the DNA TGTGCCAGCGGGACTAGCGGGAAAACCTACGAGCAGTACTTC. This gives the protein CASGTSGKTYEQYF.

This clonotype was recorded at least ten times. The V call is TRBV18, the J call TRBJ2-7; D remains ambiguous. V was trimmed by 8 bases and J by 0 bases, leaving 11 bases between them. The germline CDR1 and CDR2 sequences are KGHSH and LQKENI. The CDR3 is 13 residues long. The CDR3 here is CASSPGLSYEQYF. The CDR3 region has the DNA TGTGCCAGCAGCCCGGGTCTCTCCTACGAGCAGTACTTC. Full variable domain (outside the CDR3, taken from reference TRBV18 and TRBJ2-7): NAGVMQNPRHLVRRRGQEARLRCSPMKGHSHVYWYRQLPEEGLKFMVYLQKENIIDESGMPKERFSAEFPKEGPSILRIQQVVRGDSAAYFCASSPGLSYEQYFGPGTRLTVT.

This clonotype was detected many times. CDR3 sequence reads: CSVEDASIRSYNEQFF. The CDR3 nucleotides are TGCAGCGTTGAAGATGCCTCCATTAGGTCCTACAATGAGCAGTTCTTC. The chain is built from TRBV29-1 and TRBJ2-1, with no clear D. Trimming shortened V by 0 bases and J by 1 base, and 13 bases separated the two germline ends. The CDR3 length is 16 residues. Per the germline V gene, CDR1 is SQVTM and CDR2 is ANQGSEA.

Many counts were recorded for this clonotype. This chain uses TRBV7-9 with TRBJ2-7; the D gene is possibly TRBD1 (5 bases). Germline-derived CDR1 and CDR2 are SEHNR and FQNEAQ (reference sequence). V lost 5 bases and J 4 bases, leaving 9 bases between the germline ends. The CDR3 consists of 12 residues. The CDR3: CASSLQVYEQYF. The CDR3 coding sequence is TGTGCCAGCAGCCTACAGGTATACGAGCAGTACTTC.

With respect to this clonotype: Being one base from a much bigger clone, this may be a read error. The chain combines TRBV12-3 or TRBV12-4 with TRBJ2-1; D may match TRBD1 or TRBD2 (5 bases each). Trimming removed 10 bases at V and 1 base at J, with 11 bases between. The CDR3 loop spans 13 amino acids. The CDR3 is CANRRGSYNEQFF. CDR3 in DNA: TGTGCCAACAGGCGCGGGTCCTACAATGAGCAGTTCTTC.

In DNA form, the CDR3 reads TGTGCCAGCAGTCCCCTCAAGAACTATAATTCACCCCTCCACTTT. Its translation is CASSPLKNYNSPLHF. The chain is built from TRBV27 and TRBJ1-6; D not certain. The V end lost 5 bases, the J end lost 3 bases, and 11 bases lay between the germline ends. Germline V gene lookup returns CDR1 MNHEY and CDR2 SMNVEV (reference sequence). The CDR3 runs 15 residues.

This clonotype has at least ten counts. The V call is TRBV10-3, the J call TRBJ1-5, with 7 bases lining up with TRBD1. Germline V gene sequence: CDR1 ENHRY, CDR2 SYGVKD. The CDR3 loop spans 13 amino acids. V lost 8 bases and J lost 5; bases outside the gene matches: 6. Written as DNA, the CDR3 is TGTGCCATCCGCAACCAGGGGGATCAGCCCCAGCATTTT. Residues: CAIRNQGDQPQHF.

The chain uses TRBV20-1 and TRBJ2-1; 7 nucleotides line up with TRBD2. V dropped 6 bases and J dropped 4; count of bases not matched to a gene: 18. The CDR3 loop spans 17 amino acids. Germline loops: CDR1 DFQATT, CDR2 SNEGSKA (reference sequence). CDR3 in amino acids: CSAHDGLADPLYNEQFF. CDR3 DNA sequence: TGCAGTGCCCATGATGGGCTAGCGGACCCTTTATACAATGAGCAGTTCTTC.

A note on this clonotype: A read error is possible here, since a much larger clone lies one base away. The missing conserved phenylalanine or tryptophan at the end of this CDR3 makes a read error likely. The rearrangement joins TRBV6-4 to TRBJ2-1; TRBD2 agrees at 7 bases. Germline CDR1 reads MRHNA; CDR2 reads SNTAGT. The CDR3 consists of 16 residues. J lost 4 bases, V lost 0 bases, and 6 bases had no gene match. CDR3 bases: TGTGCCAGCAGTGACTCTGCAGCGGGGACGTACAATGAGCAGTTCTCC. This translates into CASSDSAAGTYNEQFS.

This clonotype was counted only a few times. The chain has TRBV6-6 and TRBJ1-6, with D perhaps matching TRBD1 (6 bases). Germline CDR1 reads MNHNY; CDR2 reads SVGAGI (reference sequence). With 2 bases removed from V and 9 bases from J, the gap between germline ends came to 14 bases. CDR3 length equals 15 residues. The CDR3 coding sequence is TGTGCCAGCAGTTACGGCAGGGGAATTGCTTCACCCCTCCACTTT. Residues: CASSYGRGIASPLHF.

This clonotype was seen only a few times. CDR3 protein: CASSSTSGLYNEQFF. As DNA, the CDR3 is TGTGCCAGCAGCTCTACTAGCGGGCTCTACAATGAGCAGTTCTTC. The rearrangement joins TRBV11-2 to TRBJ2-1; 9 bases agree with TRBD2. Losses at the gene ends were 4 bases for V and 3 bases for J; bases not matched to a gene: 4. CDR3 length: 15 residues. CDR1 SGHAT and CDR2 FQNNGV come from the germline V gene.

This clonotype appeared many times. The genes are TRBV29-1 and TRBJ2-7; 10 bases fit TRBD2. There are 15 residues in the CDR3. Germline-derived CDR1 and CDR2 are SQVTM and ANQGSEA. V trimming: 3 bases; J trimming: 6 bases; junction bases outside the gene matches: 11. The DNA of the CDR3 is TGCAGCGTTGAGGCGGGGCTAGCGGGAGCCTCCGAGCAGTACTTC. It yields the protein CSVEAGLAGASEQYF.

About this clonotype: A much larger clone lies a single base off, so this may be a read error. The conserved final phenylalanine or tryptophan is absent from the CDR3, which likely points to a read error. The genes are TRBV6-1 and TRBJ2-5; TRBD1 matches 7 bases. J was trimmed by 5 bases and V by 10 bases; bases with no gene match: 13. Germline V gene lookup returns CDR1 MNHNS and CDR2 SASEGT. The CDR3 runs to 14 residues. CDR3 in amino acids: CAIHRQGSSETQYY. The CDR3 DNA is TGTGCCATACATCGACAGGGCTCTTCGGAGACCCAGTACTAC.

This clonotype was found many times. The chain carries TRBV30 and TRBJ1-5, with D possibly matching TRBD1 (5 bases). This CDR3 is 14 amino acids long. The V end was cut by 5 bases, the J end by 0 bases, with 11 bases between. Per the germline V gene, CDR1 is GTSNPN and CDR2 is SVGIG (reference sequence). CDR3 residues: CAWSRDLSNQPQHF. Written as DNA, the CDR3 is TGTGCCTGGTCCCGGGACCTTAGCAATCAGCCCCAGCATTTT.

This clonotype was counted at least ten times. The V call is TRBV2, the J call TRBJ2-3, with TRBD1 identical over 7 bases. Unmatched junction bases numbered 0, after V lost 3 bases and J lost 0 bases. Germline-derived CDR1 and CDR2 are SNHLY and FYNNEI. CDR3 length: 14 residues. CDR3 in amino acids: CASSEDRSTDTQYF. The DNA for the CDR3 is TGTGCCAGCAGTGAGGACAGGAGCACAGATACGCAGTATTTT.

This clonotype was counted many times. V is TRBV5-5 and J is TRBJ1-5, with D perhaps matching TRBD1 (5 bases). Germline assignment: CDR1 SGHKS and CDR2 YYEKEE (reference sequence). The V end was cut by 3 bases, the J end by 4 bases, with 8 bases between. The CDR3 is 13 residues long. The CDR3 loop reads CASSWEGNQPQHF. In DNA, the CDR3 is TGTGCCAGCAGCTGGGAGGGGAATCAGCCCCAGCATTTT.

The genes are TRBV10-3 and TRBJ2-1; tentative D call: TRBD2 (5 bases). The V end lost 4 bases, the J end lost 11 bases, and 9 bases lay between the germline ends. Germline CDR1 and CDR2: ENHRY and SYGVKD. The CDR3 is made up of 11 amino acids. The CDR3 region has the DNA TGTGCCATCAGTGGCGAGGGCCAGCAGTTCTTC. Protein product: CAISGEGQQFF.

This clonotype was seen many times. This sequence joins TRBV2 and TRBJ2-2; TRBD1 might be the D (5 bases). V was pared by 7 bases and J by 4 bases, with 13 bases between. The germline V gene has CDR1 SNHLY and CDR2 FYNNEI. This CDR3 spans 14 amino acids. CDR3: CASMGRASTGELFF. DNA for the CDR3: TGTGCCAGCATGGGCAGGGCGAGCACCGGGGAGCTGTTTTTT. The full variable domain, with the rest looked up from reference TRBV2 and TRBJ2-2, is EPEVTQTPSHQVTQMGQEVILRCVPISNHLYFYWYRQILGQKVEFLVSFYNNEISEKSEIFDDQFSVERPDGSNFTLKIRSTKLEDSAMYFCASMGRASTGELFFGEGSRLTVL.

This clonotype was seen repeatedly, ten times or more. V usage is TRBV19 and J usage is TRBJ2-2; 7 nucleotides line up with TRBD1. The length of the CDR3 is 16 residues. Germline V gene lookup returns CDR1 LNHDA and CDR2 SQIVND (reference sequence). J lost 7 bases, V lost 5 bases, and 13 bases had no gene match. The CDR3 protein is CASSVKGTVVGGELFF. CDR3 nucleotide sequence: TGTGCCAGTAGTGTAAAAGGGACAGTCGTGGGCGGGGAGCTGTTTTTT.

The rearrangement joins TRBV28 to TRBJ1-1, with 7 positions matching TRBD1. V shed 6 bases and J 7 bases; nucleotides not matched to a gene: 2. CDR1 and CDR2 (germline): MDHEN, SYDVKM. The CDR3 is 11 residues long. Written as DNA, the CDR3 is TGTGCCAGCAGCCGGACAGGTGAAGCTTTCTTT. Amino acid sequence: CASSRTGEAFF.

The J gene is TRBJ2-3, the V gene TRBV29-1, with D perhaps TRBD2 (6 bases). The CDR3 is 14 amino acids. The V end was cut by 5 bases, the J end by 0 bases, with 12 bases between. The germline gives CDR1 SQVTM, CDR2 ANQGSEA. The CDR3 nucleotides read TGCAGCGTTAGACTAGGCGGAAGCACAGATACGCAGTATTTT. Amino acid sequence: CSVRLGGSTDTQYF.

Ten or more counts support this clonotype. This chain links TRBV6-2 or TRBV6-3 with TRBJ2-7; 7 bases match TRBD2. The ends lost 6 bases at V and 4 bases at J; junction bases unmatched: 3. Germline assignment: CDR1 MNHEY and CDR2 SVGEGT. The CDR3 covers 12 residues. CDR3 DNA sequence: TGTGCCAGCAGGTCTAGCGGTTACGAGCAGTACTTC. As protein: CASRSSGYEQYF.

This clonotype was picked up many times. V usage is TRBV15 and J usage is TRBJ1-5; TRBD1 is a possible D gene (6 bases). Germline-derived CDR1 and CDR2 are LNHNV and YYDKDF (reference sequence). The CDR3 has 13 residues. The germline V and J ends were trimmed by 5 bases and 7 bases, with 12 bases remaining between them. CDR3 coding DNA: TGTGCCACCAGCCCAAGGGGGTCCCAGCCCCAGCATTTT. This encodes CATSPRGSQPQHF. Full variable domain (rest looked up from reference TRBV15 and TRBJ1-5): DAMVIQNPRYQVTQFGKPVTLSCSQTLNHNVMYWYQQKSSQAPKLLFHYYDKDFNNEADTPDNFQSRRPNTSFCFLDIRSPGLGDTAMYLCATSPRGSQPQHFGDGTRLSIL.